These 5 T cell receptor beta chains were sequenced from one sample in a study of blood T cell repertoires in COVID-19. Assay: immunoSEQ multiplex PCR; the TCRdb copy retains only in-frame clones and omits some. The table records around 280,000 clones, around nine tenths of them present only once. Sequencing was done on a sample of PBMCs or T cells enriched from blood (not recorded which). The receptors originated from a woman aged 40 to 50 who had recovered from COVID-19.

The chain combines TRBV5-4 with TRBJ2-7; 9 nucleotides match TRBD1. CDR1 and CDR2 (germline): SGHNT, YYREEE (reference sequence). The CDR3 is 14 residues long. The J segment lost 5 bases and the V segment lost 4 bases, leaving 7 bases of the junction unmatched. The CDR3 region is CASSHRGRFDEQYF. The CDR3 DNA reads as TGTGCCAGCAGCCACAGGGGGCGTTTCGACGAGCAGTACTTC.

CDR3 nucleotides: TGCGCCAGCAGAACCGGGACAGGAAATGGCTACACCTTC. Translated, it gives CASRTGTGNGYTF. The chain links TRBV5-1 to TRBJ1-2; TRBD1 agrees at 8 bases. Unmatched junction bases numbered 6, after V lost 5 bases and J lost 6 bases. Germline V gene lookup returns CDR1 SGHRS and CDR2 YFSETQ. CDR3 length equals 13 residues.

This chain connects TRBV28 to TRBJ1-1; TRBD1 is a possible D gene (6 bases). The V gene lost 2 bases and the J gene lost 10 bases, with 14 bases spanning the gap. The CDR3 consists of 13 residues. From germline, CDR1 is MDHEN and CDR2 SYDVKM. CDR3: CASSLHREFAAFF. The CDR3 nucleotides are TGTGCCAGCAGTTTACACAGGGAGTTCGCAGCTTTCTTT.

Concerning this clone: Germline and junction disagree at one end, which may indicate a read error. The chain combines TRBV19 with TRBJ2-1; 8 bases fit TRBD2. This CDR3 spans 13 amino acids. Per the germline V gene, CDR1 is LNHDA and CDR2 is SQIVND (reference sequence). The CDR3: CASRGLGFNERFF. Here the CDR3 DNA reads TGTGCCAGTAGGGGACTAGGATTCAATGAGCGGTTCTTC.

This clone was observed once. The chain has TRBV24-1 and TRBJ2-7; 8 nucleotides match TRBD2. The germline V gene has CDR1 KGHDR and CDR2 SFDVKD. This CDR3 is built from 14 residues. V shed 12 bases, J shed 0 bases, and the junction held 9 bases outside the gene matches. CDR3 in DNA: TGTGCCGTTGATTGCGGGAGGCACTCCTACGAGCAGTACTTC. Translating it yields CAVDCGRHSYEQYF.